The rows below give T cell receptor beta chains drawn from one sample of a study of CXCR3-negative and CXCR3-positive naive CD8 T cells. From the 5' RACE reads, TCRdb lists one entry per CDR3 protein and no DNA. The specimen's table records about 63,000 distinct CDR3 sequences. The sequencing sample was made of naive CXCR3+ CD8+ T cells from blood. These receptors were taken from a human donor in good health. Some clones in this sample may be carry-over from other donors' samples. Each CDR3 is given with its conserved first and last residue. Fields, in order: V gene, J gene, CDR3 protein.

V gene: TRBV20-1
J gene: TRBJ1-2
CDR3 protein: CLTTGSLDGYTF

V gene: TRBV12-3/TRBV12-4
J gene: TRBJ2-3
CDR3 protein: CASTLGTTDTQYF

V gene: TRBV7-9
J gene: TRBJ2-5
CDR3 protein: CASSPRTSGEETQYF

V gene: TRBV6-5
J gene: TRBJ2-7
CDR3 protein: CASSYGSGGPFSYEQYF

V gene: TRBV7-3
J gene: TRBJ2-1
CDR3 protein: CASSSGGNEQFF

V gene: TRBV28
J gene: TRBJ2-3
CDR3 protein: CASTLVPAEIADTQYF

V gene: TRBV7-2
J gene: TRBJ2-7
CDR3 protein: CASEYPGLAGFYEQYF

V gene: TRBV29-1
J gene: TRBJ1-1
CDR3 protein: CSVSTENTEAFF

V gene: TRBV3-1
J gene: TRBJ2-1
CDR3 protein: CASSQYEGAAYNEQFF

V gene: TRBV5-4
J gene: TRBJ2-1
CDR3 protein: CASSFTTGGYNEQFF

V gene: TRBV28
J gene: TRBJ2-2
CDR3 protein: CASSESRTVNTGELFF

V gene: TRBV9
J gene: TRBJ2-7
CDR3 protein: CASSPGMDRSSYEQYF

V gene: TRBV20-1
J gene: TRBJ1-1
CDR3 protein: CSASRGDTEAFF

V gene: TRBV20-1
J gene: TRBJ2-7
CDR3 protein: CSARDRGEGYEQYF

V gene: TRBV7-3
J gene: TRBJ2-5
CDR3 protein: CASSLSGTPEETQYF

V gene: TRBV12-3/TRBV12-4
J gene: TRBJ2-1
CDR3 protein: CASGDGLLHTEQFF

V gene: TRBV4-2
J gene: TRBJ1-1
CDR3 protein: CASSLTSGGEVTEAFF

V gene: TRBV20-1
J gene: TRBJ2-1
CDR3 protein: CSAISRYNEQFF

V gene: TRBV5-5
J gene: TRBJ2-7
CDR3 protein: CASSLDPPTVEQYF

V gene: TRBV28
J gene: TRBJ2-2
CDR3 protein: CASSFRGLVTGELFF

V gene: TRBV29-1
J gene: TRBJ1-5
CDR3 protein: CSVSDRGNNQPQHF

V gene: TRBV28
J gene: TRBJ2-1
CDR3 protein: CASKGVNEQFF

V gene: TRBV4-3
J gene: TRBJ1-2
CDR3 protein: CASSQDSGTAGYTF

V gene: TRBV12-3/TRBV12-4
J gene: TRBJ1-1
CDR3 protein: CASSLNPLARQGPMNTEAFF

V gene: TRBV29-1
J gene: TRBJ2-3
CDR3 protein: CSVEKSSTDTQYF

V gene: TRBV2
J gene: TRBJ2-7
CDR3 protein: CASRGTSGAYEQYF

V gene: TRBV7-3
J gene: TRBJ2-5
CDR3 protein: CASSLGGPGETQYF

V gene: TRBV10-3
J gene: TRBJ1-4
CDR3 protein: CAISDGELNEKLFF

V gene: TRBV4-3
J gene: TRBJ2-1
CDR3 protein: CASSQGIYNEQFF

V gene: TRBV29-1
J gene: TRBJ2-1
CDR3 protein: CSVVSDTSGGGEQFF

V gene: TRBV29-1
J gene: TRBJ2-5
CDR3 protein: CSVEEAGGSETQYF

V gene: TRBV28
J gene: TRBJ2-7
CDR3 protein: CASRDIGLSYEQYF

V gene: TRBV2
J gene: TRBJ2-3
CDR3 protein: CASRGTSGRTDTQYF

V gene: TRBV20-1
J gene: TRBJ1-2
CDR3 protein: CSARVQTLYGYTF

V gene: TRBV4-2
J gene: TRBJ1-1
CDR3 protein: CASSQDRGAMVTEAFF

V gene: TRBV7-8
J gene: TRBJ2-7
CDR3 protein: CASSITLRAGPYEQYF

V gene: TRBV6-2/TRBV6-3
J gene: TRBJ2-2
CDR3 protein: CASRGDGLAVGGELFF

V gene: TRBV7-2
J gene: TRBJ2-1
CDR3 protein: CASSLRSGDYNEQFF

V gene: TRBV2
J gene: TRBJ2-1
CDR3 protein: CASSESLAGTWGEQFF

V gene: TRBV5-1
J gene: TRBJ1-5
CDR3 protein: CASSLEGTGPQHF

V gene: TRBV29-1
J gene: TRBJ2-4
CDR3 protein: CSVEGNSKLAKNIEYF

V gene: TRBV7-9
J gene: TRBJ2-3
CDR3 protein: CASSPPISDTDTQYF

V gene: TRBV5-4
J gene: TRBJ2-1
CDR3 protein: CASSWEKFEQFF

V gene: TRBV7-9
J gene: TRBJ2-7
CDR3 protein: CASTAAGETYEQYF

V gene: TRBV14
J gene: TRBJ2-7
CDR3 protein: CASSQKTRQTWVYEQYF

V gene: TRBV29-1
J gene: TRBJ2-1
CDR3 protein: CSVVGPSGSNEQFF

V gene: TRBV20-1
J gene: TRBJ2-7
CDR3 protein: CSAPSGYEQYF

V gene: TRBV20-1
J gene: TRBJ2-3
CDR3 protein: CSARDALGLVLTDTQYF

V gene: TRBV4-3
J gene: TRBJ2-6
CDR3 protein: CASSPLHRSSGANVLTF

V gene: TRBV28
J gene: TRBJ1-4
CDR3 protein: CASSSGTGGSNEKLFF

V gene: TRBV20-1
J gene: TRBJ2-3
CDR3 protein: CSAEPDRGPTDTQYF